These 6 T cell receptor beta chains came from one sample sequenced in a study of blood T cell repertoires in COVID-19 (dated by TCRdb to the early 2020s). Libraries were made using the immunoSEQ multiplex PCR assay. TCRdb obtained this table from immuneACCESS and retained in-frame rearrangements with V and J assigned. These tables miss some clones; where compared with another copy, unresolved V genes account for less than half of the shortfall, and the remainder is unexplained. The sample yields roughly 150,000 clones; around 85% were counted once. The ten largest clones capture 2.5% to 3.5% of the sample. The material sequenced was peripheral blood. These receptors were collected from a man aged 50-59 years with acute or convalescent COVID-19.

The gene calls are TRBV5-1 and TRBJ2-1, with a tentative D call TRBD1 (7 bases). V lost 3 bases and J lost 1, with 20 bases in between. The length of the CDR3 is 18 residues. Looked up from germline, CDR1 is SGHRS and CDR2 is YFSETQ. CDR3 in DNA: TGCGCCAGCAGCTCACATTTGGGGGGACAGTGGTCCTACAATGAGCAGTTCTTC. Amino acid sequence: CASSSHLGGQWSYNEQFF.

As regards this clone: A much larger clone is a single base away; this may be a read error. The chain couples TRBV7-8 to TRBJ1-6; no firm D call. With 5 bases removed from V and 6 bases from J, the gap between germline ends came to 5 bases. The CDR3 totals 12 residues. CDR1 SGHVS and CDR2 FQNEAQ come from the germline V gene. In DNA form, the CDR3 reads TGTGCCAGCAGCCCCAGTAATTCACCCCTCCACTTT. Amino acids: CASSPSNSPLHF.

The chain uses TRBV15 and TRBJ2-7; D gene unclear. CDR1 is LNHNV and CDR2 is YYDKDF in the germline V gene (reference sequence). V lost 0 bases, J lost 1 base, and 7 bases lay in between. CDR3 size: 14 residues. CDR3 loop: CATSRESRSYEQYF. The CDR3 coding sequence is TGTGCCACCAGCAGAGAGTCTAGATCCTACGAGCAGTACTTC.

The rearrangement links TRBV7-6 to TRBJ1-3; TRBD1 aligns across 8 bases. CDR3 length: 17 amino acids. Trimming took 0 bases from V and 3 from J; bases not matched to a gene: 7. Germline values: CDR1 SGHVS, CDR2 FNYEAQ. CDR3 sequence (DNA): TGTGCCAGCAGCTTAGCGCTTGCAGGGGGCTTTGGAAACACCATATATTTT. It codes for CASSLALAGGFGNTIYF. Full variable domain (remainder filled in from reference TRBV7-6 and TRBJ1-3): GAGVSQSPRYKVTKRGQDVALRCDPISGHVSLYWYRQALGQGPEFLTYFNYEAQQDKSGLPNDRFSAERPEGSISTLTIQRTEQRDSAMYRCASSLALAGGFGNTIYFGEGSWLTVV.

The rearrangement uses TRBV9 and TRBJ1-3, with D possibly being TRBD1 (6 bases). The CDR3 length is 15 residues. V dropped 3 bases and J dropped 0 bases, with 10 bases sitting between them. In germline, CDR1 is SGDLS, CDR2 YYNGEE. CDR3 loop: CASSARGYSGNTIYF. In DNA form, the CDR3 reads TGTGCCAGCAGCGCCAGGGGTTACTCTGGAAACACCATATATTTT.

The chain carries TRBV5-1 and TRBJ1-3, with TRBD1 matching over 8 bases. V was pared by 3 bases and J by 4 bases, with 6 bases of the junction left unmatched. The CDR3 loop spans 15 amino acids. Germline CDR1 and CDR2: SGHRS and YFSETQ. The CDR3 sequence is CASSWGTGWGNTIYF. CDR3 in DNA: TGCGCCAGCAGCTGGGGGACAGGATGGGGAAACACCATATATTTT.